The 24 T cell receptor beta chains in this list originate from one sample, sequenced in a study of cytomegalovirus exposure and HLA in healthy donors. Use of 60 Vbeta and 13 Jbeta primers characterized the PCR. Only in-frame clones appear in the TCRdb table, and some are missing; sequencing was by immunoSEQ multiplex PCR. This table has some 140,000 clones, over 65% appearing once. Sequencing was done on a sample of PBMCs. Every receptor here comes from a woman in her 40s in good health and CMV-seronegative.

The gene calls are TRBV10-1 and TRBJ1-2, with D possibly TRBD1 on 6 matching bases. The ends were cut back, 1 base at V and 3 bases at J, with 6 bases in the middle. Per the germline V gene, CDR1 is WNHNN and CDR2 is SYGVQD (reference sequence). This CDR3 contains 13 residues. In nucleotides, the CDR3 is TGCGCCAGCAGTGAGTACAGGGACTATGGCTACACCTTC. Translation: CASSEYRDYGYTF.

The V call is TRBV7-2, the J call TRBJ2-3; D is undetermined. The CDR3 has 13 amino acids. Deletions cut 2 bases from V and 4 bases from J, with 7 bases between. From germline, CDR1 is SGHTA and CDR2 FQGNSA. CDR3 sequence (DNA): TGTGCCAGCAGCTTAATCACGGCAGATACGCAGTATTTT. Its translation: CASSLITADTQYF.

About this clone: Relative to the germline gene, one junction end is altered; a read error may explain this. The V and J genes are TRBV6-5 and TRBJ1-1; D remains ambiguous. From germline, CDR1 is MNHEY and CDR2 SVGAGI. The CDR3 sequence is 16 residues long. The CDR3 sequence is CASSYSGEGMNTEALF. In nucleotides, the CDR3 is TGTGCCAGCAGTTACTCTGGGGAGGGAATGAACACTGAAGCTCTCTTT.

The chain joins TRBV7-8 to TRBJ2-2; D may be TRBD1 (6 bases). V lost 1 base and J 7 bases, leaving 13 bases between the germline ends. Germline CDR1 and CDR2: SGHVS and FQNEAQ. The CDR3 sequence is 15 residues long. The CDR3 DNA follows: TGTGCCAGCAGCTTAGAGGCAAGGGGGAGCGGGGAGCTGTTTTTT. It translates to CASSLEARGSGELFF.

The chain recombines TRBV6-5 with TRBJ1-6; 7 bases are shared with TRBD1. CDR3 length equals 15 residues. V was pared by 6 bases and J by 7 bases, with 9 bases of the junction left unmatched. CDR1 is MNHEY and CDR2 is SVGAGI in the germline V gene. The CDR3 sequence: CASRPSGTENSPLHF. Written as DNA, the CDR3 is TGTGCCAGCAGGCCATCGGGGACAGAAAATTCACCCCTCCACTTT.

The rearrangement joins TRBV25-1 to TRBJ2-7; D unresolved. CDR3 length: 12 residues. Germline V CDR1 and CDR2: MGHDK, SYGVNS. The germline V and J ends were trimmed by 4 bases and 3 bases, with 7 bases remaining between them. The CDR3 region is CASSVQDYEQYF. CDR3 DNA sequence: TGTGCCAGCAGTGTTCAGGACTACGAGCAGTACTTC.

This chain connects TRBV11-2 to TRBJ2-2; 7 bases agree with TRBD1. The CDR3 totals 13 residues. Germline assignment: CDR1 SGHAT and CDR2 FQNNGV. V was clipped by 4 bases and J by 8 bases; unmatched bases: 4. The CDR3 spells CASSSRGPGELFF. CDR3 nucleotide sequence: TGTGCCAGCAGCTCGAGGGGGCCGGGGGAGCTGTTTTTT.

Concerning this clone itself: One end of the junction is discordant with germline, which a read error may explain. The chain employs TRBV6-4 and TRBJ2-5, with D unclear. The CDR3 extends over 11 amino acids. Germline lookup yields CDR1 MRHNA and CDR2 SNTAGT. The CDR3 protein is CASSDSAASDF. The CDR3, as DNA: TGTGCCAGCAGTGACTCGGCTGCTTCAGACTTC.

This clone showed up just once. The chain carries TRBV7-2 and TRBJ2-1; 15 bases agree with TRBD2. J gave up 9 bases and V 4 bases, and 7 bases lay outside the gene matches. Germline values: CDR1 SGHTA, CDR2 FQGNSA. The CDR3 is 16 residues long. The CDR3 bases are TGTGCCAGCAGCTCCCAACCGGGACTAGCGGGGGGTGAGCAGTTCTTC. It translates to CASSSQPGLAGGEQFF.

This sequence joins TRBV9 and TRBJ2-1; tentative D call: TRBD1 (5 bases). The CDR3 is made up of 15 amino acids. With 3 bases removed from V and 4 bases from J, the gap between germline ends came to 14 bases. CDR1 SGDLS and CDR2 YYNGEE come from the germline V gene. The CDR3 DNA sequence: TGTGCCAGCAGCGCCCAGGGTTCGGAGTACAATGAGCAGTTCTTC. Encoded protein: CASSAQGSEYNEQFF. Full variable domain (remainder filled in from reference TRBV9 and TRBJ2-1): DSGVTQTPKHLITATGQRVTLRCSPRSGDLSVYWYQQSLDQGLQFLIQYYNGEERAKGNILERFSAQQFPDLHSELNLSSLELGDSALYFCASSAQGSEYNEQFFGPGTRLTVL.

This clone came up once. CDR3 loop: CASSKDGTGGTEAFF. The CDR3 DNA follows: TGTGCCAGTAGTAAGGATGGGACAGGGGGGACTGAAGCTTTCTTT. This rearrangement joins TRBV19 to TRBJ1-1, with 11 bases that match TRBD1. Germline assignment: CDR1 LNHDA and CDR2 SQIVND (reference sequence). V dropped 4 bases and J dropped 5; count of bases not matched to a gene: 6. The CDR3 has 15 amino acids.

The V gene is TRBV11-2, the J gene TRBJ2-3; tentative D call: TRBD2 (5 bases). The germline V and J ends were trimmed by 0 bases and 0 bases, with 7 bases remaining between them. CDR3 length: 15 amino acids. Germline CDR1 reads SGHAT; CDR2 reads FQNNGV. The DNA of the CDR3 is TGTGCCAGCAGCTTAGATGGCGGGAGCACAGATACGCAGTATTTT. Translated, it gives CASSLDGGSTDTQYF.

There are a few counts of this clone. The V and J genes are TRBV6-6 and TRBJ2-2; TRBD2 matches 12 bases. The CDR3 is 16 residues long. Germline V CDR1 and CDR2: MNHNY, SVGAGI (reference sequence). V dropped 2 bases and J dropped 2; count of bases not matched to a gene: 0. In DNA form, the CDR3 reads TGTGCCAGCAGTTACGGACTAGCGGGAAACACCGGGGAGCTGTTTTTT. Residues: CASSYGLAGNTGELFF.

J is TRBJ1-5 and V is TRBV28, with D maybe TRBD1 (5 bases). CDR3 length equals 14 residues. The V end lost 6 bases, the J end lost 0 bases, and 9 bases lay between the germline ends. The V gene's germline CDR1 is MDHEN and CDR2 SYDVKM. The CDR3, as DNA: TGTGCCAGCAGAGGGGCCCATAGCAATCAGCCCCAGCATTTT. Translated, it gives CASRGAHSNQPQHF.

The chain links TRBV6-6 to TRBJ2-3; 7 bases agree with TRBD2. After removal of 8 bases from V and 4 bases from J, the junction contained 12 bases not matched to a gene. Per the germline V gene, CDR1 is MNHNY and CDR2 is SVGAGI (reference sequence). The CDR3 runs 15 residues. The CDR3 DNA follows: TGTGCCAGCTCCGGGGGAGGGGATCGCCCAGATACGCAGTATTTT. This translates into CASSGGGDRPDTQYF.

The gene calls are TRBV6-1 and TRBJ1-5, with D maybe TRBD1 (5 bases). CDR3 size: 16 residues. Trimming pared 4 bases from V and 4 bases from J, leaving 17 bases between. CDR1 and CDR2 (germline): MNHNS, SASEGT. CDR3: CASSGRPTVRNQPQHF. CDR3 coding DNA: TGTGCCAGCAGTGGAAGACCGACAGTTCGTAATCAGCCCCAGCATTTT.

This chain connects TRBV6-5 to TRBJ2-7; perhaps TRBD2 as D (5 bases). Trimming removed 6 bases at V and 3 bases at J, with 18 bases between. This CDR3 comprises 15 residues. CDR1 and CDR2 (germline): MNHEY, SVGAGI. The CDR3 here is CASRPSLAGDYEQYF. The DNA for the CDR3 is TGTGCCAGCAGGCCTTCCCTAGCTGGGGACTACGAGCAGTACTTC.

V and J are TRBV4-1 and TRBJ2-7; 10 bases align to TRBD2. The CDR3 length is 17 residues. Germline CDR1 and CDR2: MGHRA and YSYEKL. The junction had 11 bases not matched to a gene; V was cut back by 0 bases and J by 6 bases. CDR3: CASSQDGPGLAFREQYF. For the CDR3, the DNA is TGCGCCAGCAGCCAAGATGGGCCGGGACTAGCGTTTCGCGAGCAGTACTTC.

This clone was counted once. This chain joins TRBV5-4 and TRBJ2-7; maybe TRBD1 (6 bases). V lost 4 bases and J 2 bases, leaving 22 bases between the germline ends. Looked up from germline, CDR1 is SGHNT and CDR2 is YYREEE (reference sequence). This CDR3 has 17 amino acids. CDR3 protein: CASSPGNRDRLPYEQYF. CDR3 DNA sequence: TGTGCCAGCAGCCCCGGGAACCGAGACAGGTTACCCTACGAGCAGTACTTC.

J is TRBJ2-1 and V is TRBV5-1; the D is unclear. In germline, CDR1 is SGHRS, CDR2 YFSETQ. The CDR3 runs 13 residues. V shed 0 bases and J shed 5 bases, with 6 bases lying between them. The CDR3 DNA follows: TGCGCCAGCAGCTTGGGTCTTGACAATGAGCAGTTCTTC. Its translation is CASSLGLDNEQFF.

The chain recombines TRBV6-5 with TRBJ1-6; D uncertain. Germline CDR1 and CDR2: MNHEY and SVGAGI. CDR3 size: 14 residues. The V and J ends lost 7 bases and 0 bases respectively, with 7 bases between them. The CDR3 sequence is CASTESSYNSPLHF. The CDR3 bases are TGTGCCAGCACTGAGAGCTCCTATAATTCACCCCTCCACTTT.

The chain is built from TRBV25-1 and TRBJ1-6, with D maybe TRBD1 (5 bases). Trimming left V 0 bases short and J 1 base short, with 10 bases between. Germline assignment: CDR1 MGHDK and CDR2 SYGVNS. The CDR3 loop spans 17 amino acids. In DNA form, the CDR3 reads TGTGCCAGCAGTGAATATTGGGGGGAGTCCTATAATTCACCCCTCCACTTT. Translation: CASSEYWGESYNSPLHF.

The chain has TRBV27 and TRBJ2-6; 9 bases match TRBD1. CDR1 is MNHEY, CDR2 SMNVEV, per germline (reference sequence). CDR3 size: 16 residues. The trim removed 4 bases at V and 7 bases at J, leaving 8 bases unmatched. CDR3 in amino acids: CASSSSGTGSANVLTF. The CDR3 DNA sequence: TGTGCCAGCAGTTCCTCCGGGACAGGGAGTGCCAACGTCCTGACTTTC.

The chain couples TRBV27 to TRBJ2-3, with D perhaps TRBD1 (6 bases). V lost 6 bases, J lost 0 bases, and 19 bases lay in between. This CDR3 has 17 residues. Germline V lookup: CDR1 MNHEY, CDR2 SMNVEV (reference sequence). As DNA, the CDR3 is TGTGCCAGCAGAAGGGCCCCCAGGGGTTTCAGCACAGATACGCAGTATTTT. Translated, it gives CASRRAPRGFSTDTQYF.